The rows below give T cell receptor beta chains drawn from one sample of a study of identical twins. MiXCR, run by TCRdb on the 5' RACE reads, gives a single entry per CDR3 protein. The sample records hundreds of thousands of distinct CDR3 sequences, roughly 20% being singletons. These data also featured in a second study, about T cells expressing NK-cell markers.

The sample consisted of PBMCs. These receptors were obtained from a woman aged 18 to 35 in good health. The CDR3 runs from the conserved cysteine through the conserved F or W. Each record gives: clone size, CDR3 length, J gene, V gene, D gene, CDR3 DNA, CDR3 protein. D genes are given only for firm matches. Size tells how often a clone was seen (once, few, many) or the class of an expanded clone, and some rows leave it out.

clone_size: few; cdr3_length: 14; j_call: TRBJ2-5; v_call: TRBV12-3/TRBV12-4; d_call: NA; cdr3_nt: TGTGCCAGCAGCACGGGAAACGCGCAAGAGACCCAGTACTTC; cdr3_aa: CASSTGNAQETQYF
clone_size: NA; cdr3_length: 18; j_call: TRBJ2-2; v_call: TRBV11-2; d_call: TRBD2; cdr3_nt: TGTGCCAGCAGCTTAGGACCCCAGGGAGTAGCGGGAGCCGGGGAGCTGTTTTTT; cdr3_aa: CASSLGPQGVAGAGELFF
clone_size: NA; cdr3_length: 11; j_call: TRBJ2-7; v_call: TRBV11-2; d_call: NA; cdr3_nt: TGTGCCAGCAGCTTAGATAAGGAGCAGTACTTC; cdr3_aa: CASSLDKEQYF
clone_size: many; cdr3_length: 12; j_call: TRBJ2-2; v_call: TRBV20-1; d_call: NA; cdr3_nt: TGCAGTGCTACAGGGGACACCGGGGAGCTGTTTTTT; cdr3_aa: CSATGDTGELFF
clone_size: few; cdr3_length: 12; j_call: TRBJ1-5; v_call: TRBV21-1; d_call: NA; cdr3_nt: TGTGCCAGCAGCAAGGGGGTTCAGCCCCAGCATTTT; cdr3_aa: CASSKGVQPQHF
clone_size: NA; cdr3_length: 14; j_call: TRBJ1-6; v_call: TRBV6-2/TRBV6-3; d_call: NA; cdr3_nt: TGTGCCAGCAGCTCGGGCACGACCGGTTCACCCCTCCACTTT; cdr3_aa: CASSSGTTGSPLHF
clone_size: few; cdr3_length: 15; j_call: TRBJ2-7; v_call: TRBV6-1; d_call: TRBD2; cdr3_nt: TGTGCCAGCAGTGAACTTAGGACTAGCGGTTACGAGCAGTACTTC; cdr3_aa: CASSELRTSGYEQYF
clone_size: NA; cdr3_length: 15; j_call: TRBJ2-5; v_call: TRBV29-1; d_call: TRBD2; cdr3_nt: TGCAGCCCAACCCCCCGGCGGGAGGGCCAAGAGACCCAGTACTTC; cdr3_aa: CSPTPRREGQETQYF
clone_size: many; cdr3_length: 15; j_call: TRBJ2-1; v_call: TRBV5-1; d_call: TRBD2; cdr3_nt: TGCGCCAGCAGCTTGGTTGCTGGCGGGAGTAATGAGCAGTTCTTC; cdr3_aa: CASSLVAGGSNEQFF
clone_size: few; cdr3_length: 14; j_call: TRBJ2-7; v_call: TRBV5-1; d_call: NA; cdr3_nt: TGCGCCAGCAGCTTAAGGCTGAGGTCTGACGAGCAGTACTTC; cdr3_aa: CASSLRLRSDEQYF
clone_size: few; cdr3_length: 14; j_call: TRBJ2-5; v_call: TRBV20-1; d_call: NA; cdr3_nt: TGCAGTGCTGTCGTCTGGGGTGAGCAAGAGACCCAGTACTTC; cdr3_aa: CSAVVWGEQETQYF
clone_size: few; cdr3_length: 14; j_call: TRBJ2-7; v_call: TRBV7-9; d_call: NA; cdr3_nt: TGTGCCAGCAGCTTAGGCCAGCCCTCGGGCGAGCAGTACTTC; cdr3_aa: CASSLGQPSGEQYF
clone_size: many; cdr3_length: 13; j_call: TRBJ2-7; v_call: TRBV20-1; d_call: NA; cdr3_nt: TGCAGTGCTAGAGATGTGACGACCGCAACTAAGTACTTC; cdr3_aa: CSARDVTTATKYF
clone_size: few; cdr3_length: 11; j_call: TRBJ2-5; v_call: TRBV20-1; d_call: NA; cdr3_nt: TGCAGTGTTCTAGCTGACGAGACCCAGTACTTC; cdr3_aa: CSVLADETQYF
clone_size: NA; cdr3_length: 16; j_call: TRBJ2-3; v_call: TRBV6-5; d_call: TRBD2; cdr3_nt: TGTGCCAGCAGTTATCTGTTAGCGGGAGTGCCAGATACGCAGTATTTT; cdr3_aa: CASSYLLAGVPDTQYF
clone_size: few; cdr3_length: 17; j_call: TRBJ2-4; v_call: TRBV3-1; d_call: TRBD2; cdr3_nt: TGTGCCAGCAGCCGAAACCCTAGCGGGGGAGCCAAAAACATTCAGTACTTC; cdr3_aa: CASSRNPSGGAKNIQYF
clone_size: NA; cdr3_length: 13; j_call: TRBJ1-5; v_call: TRBV6-1; d_call: NA; cdr3_nt: TGTGCCAGCAGCGGGGTTGAGGATCAGCCCCAGCATTTT; cdr3_aa: CASSGVEDQPQHF
clone_size: few; cdr3_length: 13; j_call: TRBJ2-1; v_call: TRBV5-1; d_call: TRBD2; cdr3_nt: TGCGCCAGCAGCCCTGCCGTTAGCGGGGCGCCCATCTTC; cdr3_aa: CASSPAVSGAPIF
clone_size: few; cdr3_length: 15; j_call: TRBJ1-1; v_call: TRBV5-1; d_call: NA; cdr3_nt: TGCGCCAGCAGCTTGGTTGGGGGGCTCGGGGGGGAAGCTTTCTTT; cdr3_aa: CASSLVGGLGGEAFF
clone_size: few; cdr3_length: 12; j_call: TRBJ1-1; v_call: TRBV10-3; d_call: NA; cdr3_nt: TGTGCCACCGGAATAGGGAACACTGAAGCTTTCTTT; cdr3_aa: CATGIGNTEAFF
clone_size: NA; cdr3_length: 16; j_call: TRBJ2-3; v_call: TRBV9; d_call: NA; cdr3_nt: TGTGCCAGCATGGGAGACAGGCCCGGGTCATCAGATACGCAGTATTTT; cdr3_aa: CASMGDRPGSSDTQYF
clone_size: NA; cdr3_length: 13; j_call: TRBJ1-6; v_call: TRBV3-1; d_call: NA; cdr3_nt: TGTGCCAGCAGCCGTTACAGGGAGGAACCCCTCCACTTT; cdr3_aa: CASSRYREEPLHF
clone_size: NA; cdr3_length: 12; j_call: TRBJ2-7; v_call: TRBV11-2; d_call: NA; cdr3_nt: TGTGCCAGCAGCTCGTCGAGCAACGAGCAGTACTTC; cdr3_aa: CASSSSSNEQYF
clone_size: NA; cdr3_length: 14; j_call: TRBJ1-5; v_call: TRBV5-1; d_call: NA; cdr3_nt: TGCGCCAGCAGCTTGGGGTCGGGCAATCAGCCCCAGCATTTT; cdr3_aa: CASSLGSGNQPQHF
clone_size: NA; cdr3_length: 14; j_call: TRBJ2-5; v_call: TRBV10-3; d_call: NA; cdr3_nt: TGTGCCATCAGTGCTGGGGGGCGCCAAGAGACCCAGTACTTC; cdr3_aa: CAISAGGRQETQYF
clone_size: few; cdr3_length: 13; j_call: TRBJ2-1; v_call: TRBV29-1; d_call: NA; cdr3_nt: TGCAGCGTCCCGGGACTTGTATACAATGAGCAGTTCTTC; cdr3_aa: CSVPGLVYNEQFF
clone_size: few; cdr3_length: 11; j_call: TRBJ2-1; v_call: TRBV10-3; d_call: NA; cdr3_nt: TGTGCCATCAGGAACGGACTCGAGCAGTTCTTC; cdr3_aa: CAIRNGLEQFF
clone_size: NA; cdr3_length: 14; j_call: TRBJ2-7; v_call: TRBV9; d_call: TRBD1; cdr3_nt: TGTGCCAGCAGCGTTGGGACAGACTCCTACGAGCAGTACTTC; cdr3_aa: CASSVGTDSYEQYF
clone_size: few; cdr3_length: 17; j_call: TRBJ2-3; v_call: TRBV6-5; d_call: NA; cdr3_nt: TGTGCCAGCAGTTTCCTCGCGCGGGCGGGGCCGAGGGATACGCAGTATTTT; cdr3_aa: CASSFLARAGPRDTQYF
clone_size: many; cdr3_length: 11; j_call: TRBJ2-3; v_call: TRBV12-3/TRBV12-4; d_call: NA; cdr3_nt: TGTGCCAGCCGGGGAACAGATACGCAGTATTTT; cdr3_aa: CASRGTDTQYF
clone_size: few; cdr3_length: 16; j_call: TRBJ2-2; v_call: TRBV5-1; d_call: TRBD2; cdr3_nt: TGCGCCAGCAGCTCCCGGACTAGCGGGAGGGACGGGGAGCTGTTTTTT; cdr3_aa: CASSSRTSGRDGELFF
clone_size: NA; cdr3_length: 16; j_call: TRBJ2-7; v_call: TRBV7-2; d_call: NA; cdr3_nt: TGTGCCAGCAGCTTAGTCTCTGGTGGGGGACCCTACGAGCAGTACTTC; cdr3_aa: CASSLVSGGGPYEQYF
clone_size: NA; cdr3_length: 16; j_call: TRBJ2-3; v_call: TRBV7-8; d_call: TRBD2; cdr3_nt: TGTGCCAGCAGCTTACGAAGCGGGAGGGCCTCAGATACGCAGTATTTT; cdr3_aa: CASSLRSGRASDTQYF
clone_size: few; cdr3_length: 16; j_call: TRBJ2-3; v_call: TRBV6-1; d_call: NA; cdr3_nt: TGTGCCAGCAGTGAGGACCGGGGGCGACTCACAGATACGCAGTATTTT; cdr3_aa: CASSEDRGRLTDTQYF
clone_size: NA; cdr3_length: 14; j_call: TRBJ2-7; v_call: TRBV11-3; d_call: NA; cdr3_nt: TGTGCCAGCAGCTTAGGTAATACCGCCTACGAGCAGTACTTC; cdr3_aa: CASSLGNTAYEQYF
clone_size: NA; cdr3_length: 12; j_call: TRBJ2-3; v_call: TRBV12-3/TRBV12-4; d_call: TRBD2; cdr3_nt: TGTGCCAGCAGTTTTAGGCCTAGCGGGCAGTATTTT; cdr3_aa: CASSFRPSGQYF
clone_size: NA; cdr3_length: 14; j_call: TRBJ2-3; v_call: TRBV7-2; d_call: NA; cdr3_nt: TGTGCCAGCAGCCCAAGGGGGGTTAGCGGAGAACAGTATTTT; cdr3_aa: CASSPRGVSGEQYF
clone_size: NA; cdr3_length: 18; j_call: TRBJ2-4; v_call: TRBV27; d_call: NA; cdr3_nt: TGTGCCAGCAGTTTTCTGACTCCTACGGGGGCAGCCAAAAACATTCAGTACTTC; cdr3_aa: CASSFLTPTGAAKNIQYF
clone_size: few; cdr3_length: 14; j_call: TRBJ2-5; v_call: TRBV7-2; d_call: NA; cdr3_nt: TGTGCCAGCAGCTTAGGCAGAAACCAAGAGACCCAGTACTTC; cdr3_aa: CASSLGRNQETQYF
clone_size: NA; cdr3_length: 17; j_call: TRBJ2-2; v_call: TRBV4-3; d_call: TRBD2; cdr3_nt: TGCGCCAGCAGCCCGATGATAGCGGGCAAGGGCACCGGGGAGCTGTTTTTT; cdr3_aa: CASSPMIAGKGTGELFF
clone_size: NA; cdr3_length: 14; j_call: TRBJ1-2; v_call: TRBV12-3/TRBV12-4; d_call: TRBD1; cdr3_nt: TGTGCCAGCAGTTTAGGAGGACAGGGTCATGGCTACACCTTC; cdr3_aa: CASSLGGQGHGYTF
clone_size: NA; cdr3_length: 16; j_call: TRBJ2-5; v_call: TRBV3-1; d_call: NA; cdr3_nt: TGTGCCAGCAGCCAAGATCCGGGACGGACAGAAGAGACCCAGTACTTC; cdr3_aa: CASSQDPGRTEETQYF
clone_size: few; cdr3_length: 14; j_call: TRBJ2-6; v_call: TRBV6-1; d_call: NA; cdr3_nt: TGTCCGGGCGACAGTCAGGCTGGGGCCAACGTCCTGACTTTC; cdr3_aa: CPGDSQAGANVLTF
clone_size: few; cdr3_length: 15; j_call: TRBJ2-5; v_call: TRBV21-1; d_call: NA; cdr3_nt: TGTGCCAGCAGCGAGGCTAGCGGACCCTTGGAGACCCAGTACTTC; cdr3_aa: CASSEASGPLETQYF